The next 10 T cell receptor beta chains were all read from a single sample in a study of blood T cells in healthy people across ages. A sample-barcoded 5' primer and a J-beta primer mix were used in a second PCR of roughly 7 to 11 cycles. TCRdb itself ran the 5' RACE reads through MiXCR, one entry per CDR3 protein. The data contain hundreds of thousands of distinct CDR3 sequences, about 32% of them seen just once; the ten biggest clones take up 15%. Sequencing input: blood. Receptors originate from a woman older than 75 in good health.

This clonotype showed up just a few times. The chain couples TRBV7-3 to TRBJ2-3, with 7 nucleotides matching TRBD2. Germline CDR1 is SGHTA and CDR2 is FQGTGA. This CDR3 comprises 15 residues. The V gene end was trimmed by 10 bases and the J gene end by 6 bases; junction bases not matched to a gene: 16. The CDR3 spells CATSPDAGVGDTQYF. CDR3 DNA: TGTGCCACCTCCCCTGATGCGGGGGTAGGGGATACGCAGTATTTT.

The CDR3 loop reads CASSAWGRSYGYTF. The CDR3 DNA is TGTGCCAGCAGCGCCTGGGGGAGAAGCTATGGCTACACCTTC. The chain couples TRBV9 to TRBJ1-2; the D gene is possibly TRBD1 (5 bases). Germline V CDR1 and CDR2: SGDLS, YYNGEE. The V and J ends lost 3 bases and 4 bases respectively, with 13 bases between them. CDR3 length: 14 amino acids.

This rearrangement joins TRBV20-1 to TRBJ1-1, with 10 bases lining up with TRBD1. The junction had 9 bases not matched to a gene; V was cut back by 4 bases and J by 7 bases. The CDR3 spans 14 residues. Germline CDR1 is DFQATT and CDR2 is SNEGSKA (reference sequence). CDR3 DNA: TGCAGTGCTAACCGGGACAGGGGAGTCGGTGAAGCTTTCTTT. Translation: CSANRDRGVGEAFF.

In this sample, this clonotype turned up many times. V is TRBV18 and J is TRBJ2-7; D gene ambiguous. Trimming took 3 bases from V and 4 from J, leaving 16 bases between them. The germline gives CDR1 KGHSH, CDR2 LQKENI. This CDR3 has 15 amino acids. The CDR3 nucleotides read TGTGCCAGCTCACCTGACCGGCGGCCTGCATACGAGCAGTACTTC. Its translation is CASSPDRRPAYEQYF.

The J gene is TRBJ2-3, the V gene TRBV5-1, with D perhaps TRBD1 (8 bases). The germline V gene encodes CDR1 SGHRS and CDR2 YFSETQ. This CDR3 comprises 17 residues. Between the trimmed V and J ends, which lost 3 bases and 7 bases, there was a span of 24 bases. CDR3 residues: CASSWGGQEYEMYTQYF. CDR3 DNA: TGCGCCAGCAGCTGGGGGGGACAGGAGTACGAAATGTATACGCAGTATTTT.

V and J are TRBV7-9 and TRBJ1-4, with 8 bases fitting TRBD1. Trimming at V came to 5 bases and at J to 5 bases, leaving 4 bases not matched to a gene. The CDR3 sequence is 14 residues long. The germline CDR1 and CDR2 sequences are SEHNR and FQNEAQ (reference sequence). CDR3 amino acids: CASSQGQDNEKLFF. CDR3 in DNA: TGTGCCAGCAGCCAGGGACAGGACAATGAAAAACTGTTTTTT.

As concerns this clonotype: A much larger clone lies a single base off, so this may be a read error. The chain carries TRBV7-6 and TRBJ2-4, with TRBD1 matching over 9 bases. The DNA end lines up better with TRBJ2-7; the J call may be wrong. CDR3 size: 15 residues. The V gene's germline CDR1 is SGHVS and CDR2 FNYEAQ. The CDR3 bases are TGTGCCAGCAGCTCCGACAGGGGGGGGACCGCCGAGCAGTACTTC. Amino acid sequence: CASSSDRGGTAEQYF.

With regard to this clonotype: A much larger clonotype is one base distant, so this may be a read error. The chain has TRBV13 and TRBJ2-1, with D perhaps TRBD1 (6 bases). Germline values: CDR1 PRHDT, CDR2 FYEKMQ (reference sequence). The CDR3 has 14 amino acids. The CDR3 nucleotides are TGTGCCAGCAGCTTGCAGGGGATTTACAATAAGCAGTTCTTC. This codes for CASSLQGIYNKQFF.

CDR3 region: CASSSKGGYPTDTQYF. Here the CDR3 DNA reads TGTGCCAGCAGTTCCAAAGGCGGTTATCCCACAGATACGCAGTATTTT. The chain uses TRBV12-3 or TRBV12-4 and TRBJ2-3; D is ambiguous. The CDR3 spans 16 residues. V gave up 4 bases and J gave up 2 bases, with 16 bases separating them.

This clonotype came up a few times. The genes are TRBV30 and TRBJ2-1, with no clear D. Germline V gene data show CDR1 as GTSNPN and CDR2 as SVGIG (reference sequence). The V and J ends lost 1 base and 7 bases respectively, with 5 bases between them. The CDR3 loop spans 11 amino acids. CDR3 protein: CAWSGRNEQFF. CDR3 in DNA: TGTGCCTGGAGTGGGCGGAATGAGCAGTTCTTC. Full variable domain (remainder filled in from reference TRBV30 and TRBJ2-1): SQTIHQWPATLVQPVGSPLSLECTVEGTSNPNLYWYRQAAGRGLQLLFYSVGIGQISSEVPQNLSASRPQDRQFILSSKKLLLSDSGFYLCAWSGRNEQFFGPGTRLTVL.